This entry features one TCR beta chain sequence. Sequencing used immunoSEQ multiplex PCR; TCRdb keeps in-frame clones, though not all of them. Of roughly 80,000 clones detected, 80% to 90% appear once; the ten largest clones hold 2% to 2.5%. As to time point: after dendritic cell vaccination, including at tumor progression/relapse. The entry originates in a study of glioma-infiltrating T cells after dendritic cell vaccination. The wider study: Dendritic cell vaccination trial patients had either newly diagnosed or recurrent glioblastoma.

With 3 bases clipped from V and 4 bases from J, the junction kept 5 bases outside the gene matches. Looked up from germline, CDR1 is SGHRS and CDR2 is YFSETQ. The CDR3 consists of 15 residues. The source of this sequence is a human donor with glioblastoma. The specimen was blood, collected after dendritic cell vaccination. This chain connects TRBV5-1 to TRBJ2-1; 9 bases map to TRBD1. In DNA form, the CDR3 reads TGCGCCAGCAGCTCCGGGACAGGGCTTTACAATGAGCAGTTCTTC. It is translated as CASSSGTGLYNEQFF.